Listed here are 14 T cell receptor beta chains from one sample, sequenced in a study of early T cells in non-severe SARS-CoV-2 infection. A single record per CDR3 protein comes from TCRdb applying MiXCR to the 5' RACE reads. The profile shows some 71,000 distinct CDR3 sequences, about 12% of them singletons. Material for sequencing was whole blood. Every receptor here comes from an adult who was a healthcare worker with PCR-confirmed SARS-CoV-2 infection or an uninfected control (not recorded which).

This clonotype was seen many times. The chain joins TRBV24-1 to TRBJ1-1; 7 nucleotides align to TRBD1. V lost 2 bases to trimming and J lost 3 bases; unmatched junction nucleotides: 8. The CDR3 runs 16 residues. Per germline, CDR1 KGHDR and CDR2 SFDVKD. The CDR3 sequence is CATSDCATGRDTEAFF. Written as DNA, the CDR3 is TGTGCCACCAGTGATTGCGCGACAGGGAGGGACACTGAAGCTTTCTTT.

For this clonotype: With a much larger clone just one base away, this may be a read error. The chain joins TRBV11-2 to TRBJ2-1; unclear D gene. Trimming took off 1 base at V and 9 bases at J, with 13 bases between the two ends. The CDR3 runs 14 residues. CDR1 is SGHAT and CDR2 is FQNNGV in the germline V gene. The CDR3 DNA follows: TGTGCCAGCAGCTTAGCCTCCGTTCTTACTGAGCAGTTCTTC. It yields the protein CASSLASVLTEQFF.

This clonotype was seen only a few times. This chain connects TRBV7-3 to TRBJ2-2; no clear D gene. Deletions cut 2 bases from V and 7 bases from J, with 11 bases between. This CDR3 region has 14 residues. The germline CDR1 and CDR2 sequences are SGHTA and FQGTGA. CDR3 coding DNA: TGTGCCAGCAGCTTAGGTGCAGGCAGCGGGGAGCTGTTTTTT. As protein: CASSLGAGSGELFF. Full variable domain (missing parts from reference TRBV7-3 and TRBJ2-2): GAGVSQTPSNKVTEKGKYVELRCDPISGHTALYWYRQSLGQGPEFLIYFQGTGAADDSGLPNDRFFAVRPEGSVSTLKIQRTERGDSAVYLCASSLGAGSGELFFGEGSRLTVL.

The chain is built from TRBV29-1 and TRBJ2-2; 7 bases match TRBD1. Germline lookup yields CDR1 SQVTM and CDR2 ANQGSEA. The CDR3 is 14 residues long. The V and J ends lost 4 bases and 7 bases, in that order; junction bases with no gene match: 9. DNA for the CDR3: TGCAGCGTTGTACCACAGGGGTTCGGCGGGGAGCTGTTTTTT. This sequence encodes CSVVPQGFGGELFF.

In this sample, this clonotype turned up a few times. The CDR3 bases are TGTGCCAGCAGCGTAGTGCCCGGGGAGACCCAGTACTTC. Its translation: CASSVVPGETQYF. The chain recombines TRBV9 with TRBJ2-5; D remains ambiguous. Germline V gene data show CDR1 as SGDLS and CDR2 as YYNGEE. The CDR3 totals 13 residues. V was shortened by 0 bases and J by 5 bases, with 8 bases between the two germline ends.

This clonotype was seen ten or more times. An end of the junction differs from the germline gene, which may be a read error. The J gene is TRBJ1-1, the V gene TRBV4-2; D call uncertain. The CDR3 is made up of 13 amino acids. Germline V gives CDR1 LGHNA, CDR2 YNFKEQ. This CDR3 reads CASSLRLNAEAFF. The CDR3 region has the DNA TGTGCCAGCAGCCTTCGGTTGAACGCTGAAGCTTTCTTT.

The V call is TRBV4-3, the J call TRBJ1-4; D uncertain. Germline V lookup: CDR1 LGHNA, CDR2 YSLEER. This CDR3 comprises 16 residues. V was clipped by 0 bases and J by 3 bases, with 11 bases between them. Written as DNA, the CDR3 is TGCGCCAGCAGCCAAGACGCGGCACCCTCTAATGAAAAACTGTTTTTT. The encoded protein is CASSQDAAPSNEKLFF.

The CDR3 DNA sequence: TGTGCCAGCAGCGTAGGGGGCCTCGGGAGCGAGCAGTACTTC. Its protein product is CASSVGGLGSEQYF. The chain recombines TRBV9 with TRBJ2-7; a possible D gene is TRBD2 (6 bases). CDR1 is SGDLS, CDR2 YYNGEE, per germline. V lost 0 bases to trimming and J lost 6 bases, with 13 bases between them. CDR3 length: 14 amino acids.

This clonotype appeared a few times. The CDR3 nucleotides read TGCGCCAGCAGCTTGGCGGCAGGGGTGAACACCGGGGAGCTGTTTTTT. This encodes CASSLAAGVNTGELFF. The chain couples TRBV5-1 to TRBJ2-2; TRBD1 might be the D (6 bases). Germline V gene data show CDR1 as SGHRS and CDR2 as YFSETQ. The CDR3 consists of 16 residues. V was pared by 0 bases and J by 1 base, with 10 bases between.

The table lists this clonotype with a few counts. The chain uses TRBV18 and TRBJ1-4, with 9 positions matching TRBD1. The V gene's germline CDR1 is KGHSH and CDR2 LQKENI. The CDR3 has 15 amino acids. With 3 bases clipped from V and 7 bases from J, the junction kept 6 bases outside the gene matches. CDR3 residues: CASSPGTGRAEKLFF. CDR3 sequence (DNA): TGTGCCAGCTCACCCGGGACAGGGAGGGCTGAAAAACTGTTTTTT.

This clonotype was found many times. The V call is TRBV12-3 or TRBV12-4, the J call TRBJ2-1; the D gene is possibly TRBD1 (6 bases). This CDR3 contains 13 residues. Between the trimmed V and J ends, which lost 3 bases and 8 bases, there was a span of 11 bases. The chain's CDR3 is CASSFSRGYEQFF. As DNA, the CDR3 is TGTGCCAGCAGTTTCAGCAGGGGATATGAGCAGTTCTTC.

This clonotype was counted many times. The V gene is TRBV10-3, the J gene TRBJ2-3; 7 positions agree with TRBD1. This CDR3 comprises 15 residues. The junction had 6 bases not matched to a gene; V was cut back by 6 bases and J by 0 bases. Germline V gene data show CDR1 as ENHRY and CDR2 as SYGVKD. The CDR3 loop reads CAIRPGQYSTDTQYF. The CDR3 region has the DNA TGTGCCATCAGACCGGGACAGTATAGCACAGATACGCAGTATTTT.

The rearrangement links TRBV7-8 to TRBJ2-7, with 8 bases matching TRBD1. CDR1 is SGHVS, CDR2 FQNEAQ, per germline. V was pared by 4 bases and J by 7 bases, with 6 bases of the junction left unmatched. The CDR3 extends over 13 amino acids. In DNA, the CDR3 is TGTGCCAGCAGCTGGACAGGGTATAATGAGCAGTACTTC. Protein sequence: CASSWTGYNEQYF.

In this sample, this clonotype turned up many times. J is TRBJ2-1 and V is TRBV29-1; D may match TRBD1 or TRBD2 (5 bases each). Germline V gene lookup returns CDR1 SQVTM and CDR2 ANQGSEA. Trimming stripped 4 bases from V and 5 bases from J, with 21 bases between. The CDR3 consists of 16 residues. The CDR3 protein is CSVGRDAWGIDNEQFF. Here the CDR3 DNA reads TGCAGCGTTGGAAGGGACGCATGGGGGATCGACAATGAGCAGTTCTTC.